A single sample gave rise to the 32 T cell receptor beta chains below, sequenced in a study of neurological immune-mediated disorders. From the 5' RACE reads, TCRdb called clonotypes with MiXCR, one entry per CDR3 protein. The repertoire holds roughly 38,000 distinct CDR3 sequences, with roughly 11% as singletons. The time point was: technical triplicate 1. Sequencing was done on a sample of PBMCs. Receptors originate from a man in his 60s with HTLV-1-associated myelopathy (HAM/TSP).

This clonotype has ten or more counts. The chain is built from TRBV11-2 and TRBJ2-2; 11 positions match TRBD2. Germline V gives CDR1 SGHAT, CDR2 FQNNGV. V was clipped by 5 bases and J by 1 base; unmatched bases: 3. The CDR3 extends over 16 amino acids. The CDR3 nucleotides are TGTGCCAGCAGCCTCACTAGCGGGAGGAACACCGGGGAGCTGTTTTTT. It translates to CASSLTSGRNTGELFF.

This clonotype was recorded many times. The chain combines TRBV18 with TRBJ1-2, with D possibly being TRBD1 (6 bases). Germline V gene data show CDR1 as KGHSH and CDR2 as LQKENI. The CDR3 runs to 14 residues. V was pared by 0 bases and J by 4 bases, with 9 bases between. The CDR3 loop is CASSPPTGTYGYTF. CDR3 coding DNA: TGTGCCAGCTCACCACCCACAGGGACCTATGGCTACACCTTC.

This clonotype appeared many times. The rearrangement links TRBV6-6 to TRBJ2-5; 11 bases match TRBD2. Germline V lookup: CDR1 MNHNY, CDR2 SVGAGI (reference sequence). The CDR3 is made up of 16 amino acids. Trimming at V came to 1 base and at J to 5 bases, leaving 6 bases not matched to a gene. CDR3 loop: CASSYLTSGRKETQYF. The CDR3 DNA reads as TGTGCCAGCAGTTACTTAACTAGCGGGAGAAAGGAGACCCAGTACTTC.

The table lists this clonotype with a few counts. The rearrangement links TRBV27 to TRBJ2-2, with a possible D match to TRBD1 (6 bases). Trimming removed 7 bases from V and 5 bases from J, with 17 bases in between. CDR1 MNHEY and CDR2 SMNVEV come from the germline V gene (reference sequence). The CDR3 contains 15 residues. The DNA for the CDR3 is TGTGCCAGCACTCCCGGGACAAGTGTGACCGGGGAGCTGTTTTTT. Translated: CASTPGTSVTGELFF.

This clonotype was observed at least ten times. The CDR3 region has the DNA TGCAGTGCGAAAGGACTAGCGGGGTCCTACGAGCAGTACTTC. Amino acids: CSAKGLAGSYEQYF. The chain links TRBV20-1 to TRBJ2-7, with 12 nucleotides matching TRBD2. The CDR3 totals 14 residues. The germline gives CDR1 DFQATT, CDR2 SNEGSKA (reference sequence). The trim removed 6 bases at V and 1 base at J, leaving 4 bases unmatched.

This clonotype occurred many times. The chain carries TRBV18 and TRBJ1-5, with D possibly TRBD1 on 6 matching bases. V was trimmed by 4 bases and J by 0 bases, leaving 13 bases between them. This CDR3 contains 16 residues. CDR1 is KGHSH and CDR2 is LQKENI in the germline V gene. CDR3 loop: CASSQSTGNSNQPQHF. The DNA of the CDR3 is TGTGCCAGCTCACAAAGCACAGGGAATAGCAATCAGCCCCAGCATTTT.

This clonotype appeared many times. This chain links TRBV6-5 with TRBJ2-1, with 11 bases aligning to TRBD2. The CDR3 runs to 16 residues. J lost 7 bases, V lost 6 bases, and 11 bases had no gene match. The germline gives CDR1 MNHEY, CDR2 SVGAGI. The CDR3 nucleotides read TGTGCCAGCAGCCCGACCGGGACTAGCGGCTCTAATGAGCAGTTCTTC. Protein: CASSPTGTSGSNEQFF.

This clonotype showed up many times. The rearrangement uses TRBV20-1 and TRBJ1-1; 7 bases agree with TRBD1. With V trimmed by 1 base and J by 3 bases, 17 bases remained unmatched. Germline CDR1 and CDR2: DFQATT and SNEGSKA (reference sequence). The CDR3 runs to 18 residues. The CDR3, as DNA: TGCAGTGCTAGAGGTGGAAGGCCAGGGGGGATGTGGGACACTGAAGCTTTCTTT. This translates into CSARGGRPGGMWDTEAFF.

The genes are TRBV4-1 and TRBJ2-3; 10 bases agree with TRBD2. Germline assignment: CDR1 MGHRA and CDR2 YSYEKL. Trimming cost V 1 base and J 7 bases; bases outside gene matches: 8. The CDR3 consists of 16 residues. In DNA, the CDR3 is TGCGCCAGCAGCCAAGTCCTAGCGGGAGATGCAAATACGCAGTATTTT. It encodes CASSQVLAGDANTQYF.

This rearrangement joins TRBV7-2 to TRBJ1-5, with D unclear. V lost 3 bases and J lost 3, with 6 bases in between. The CDR3 loop spans 13 amino acids. Germline V gives CDR1 SGHTA, CDR2 FQGNSA. The CDR3 sequence is CASSFSHNQPQHF. DNA of the CDR3: TGTGCCAGCAGCTTTTCCCACAATCAGCCCCAGCATTTT. Based on the CDR3 plus reference TRBV7-2 and TRBJ1-5, the full variable domain is GAGVSQSPSNKVTEKGKDVELRCDPISGHTALYWYRQSLGQGLEFLIYFQGNSAPDKSGLPSDRFSAERTGGSVSTLTIQRTQQEDSAVYLCASSFSHNQPQHFGDGTRLSIL.

This clonotype turned up a few times. The rearrangement uses TRBV5-1 and TRBJ2-1; perhaps TRBD1 as D (5 bases). CDR1 and CDR2 from the germline V gene are SGHRS and YFSETQ. CDR3 length equals 13 residues. The germline V and J ends were trimmed by 5 bases and 8 bases, with 14 bases remaining between them. The CDR3 is CASSVGASDEQFF. The DNA of the CDR3 is TGCGCCAGCAGTGTAGGGGCCTCGGATGAGCAGTTCTTC.

This clonotype was found many times. This chain links TRBV7-9 with TRBJ2-5; TRBD2 matches 9 bases. V gave up 1 base and J gave up 4 bases; unmatched junction bases: 10. The CDR3 has 17 residues. From germline, CDR1 is SEHNR and CDR2 FQNEAQ (reference sequence). Here the CDR3 DNA reads TGTGCCAGCAGCTTAGGCGTCGGCGGGAGGGCCGGAGAGACCCAGTACTTC. As protein: CASSLGVGGRAGETQYF.

This clonotype showed up many times. The chain employs TRBV7-2 and TRBJ1-6; no definite D call. The V gene's germline CDR1 is SGHTA and CDR2 FQGNSA. CDR3 length: 14 amino acids. With 6 bases removed from V and 7 bases from J, the gap between germline ends came to 13 bases. The CDR3 region is CASRTGFINSPLHF. CDR3 nucleotide sequence: TGTGCCAGCAGAACGGGATTTATCAATTCACCCCTCCACTTT.

This clonotype was picked up many times. The chain is built from TRBV24-1 and TRBJ1-5; 7 positions match TRBD1. Germline-derived CDR1 and CDR2 are KGHDR and SFDVKD. This CDR3 has 16 residues. Trimming cost V 5 bases and J 2 bases; bases outside gene matches: 8. CDR3: CATSGPTGVGNQPQHF. CDR3 in DNA: TGTGCCACCAGTGGGCCTACAGGGGTGGGCAATCAGCCCCAGCATTTT.

In its sample, this clonotype was seen many times. The genes are TRBV7-8 and TRBJ2-7, with D unclear. The CDR3 is 14 residues long. Trimming pared 1 base from V and 2 bases from J, leaving 9 bases between. Germline assignment: CDR1 SGHVS and CDR2 FQNEAQ. The CDR3 spells CASSLGLTTYEQYF. For the CDR3, the DNA is TGTGCCAGCAGCTTAGGCCTCACCACCTACGAGCAGTACTTC.

This clonotype showed up many times. The V gene is TRBV12-3 or TRBV12-4, the J gene TRBJ1-5; 7 positions agree with TRBD1. The CDR3 covers 12 residues. V was pared by 6 bases and J by 9 bases, with 5 bases of the junction left unmatched. CDR3 bases: TGTGCCAGCAGGCCAGGGGGTGGGCCCCAGCATTTT. It codes for CASRPGGGPQHF.

This clonotype was counted many times. The chain combines TRBV15 with TRBJ1-5; D is uncertain. Germline-derived CDR1 and CDR2 are LNHNV and YYDKDF (reference sequence). The CDR3 length is 13 residues. Trimming cost V 1 base and J 5 bases, with 6 bases left between them. The DNA of the CDR3 is TGTGCCACCAGCAGAGTTGGGGATCAGCCCCAGCATTTT. Residues: CATSRVGDQPQHF.

This clonotype was observed at least ten times. The chain couples TRBV6-5 to TRBJ2-7; 8 bases fit TRBD2. The V segment lost 6 bases and the J segment 2 bases; nucleotides outside the gene matches: 9. There are 15 residues in the CDR3. From germline, CDR1 is MNHEY and CDR2 SVGAGI. Written as DNA, the CDR3 is TGTGCCAGCAGCCCATACAGCGGGGGACCCTACGAGCAGTACTTC. This codes for CASSPYSGGPYEQYF.

In its sample, this clonotype ranks as medium-sized. The rearrangement uses TRBV5-1 and TRBJ2-7; D might be TRBD1 (6 bases). CDR1 and CDR2 (germline): SGHRS, YFSETQ. This CDR3 is 14 amino acids long. Trimming shortened V by 3 bases and J by 1 base, and 11 bases separated the two germline ends. The CDR3 DNA reads TGCGCCAGCAGCTCTTCGACAGGTTCCTACGAGCAGTACTTC. Its protein product is CASSSSTGSYEQYF.

This clonotype was seen repeatedly, ten times or more. CDR3 protein: CASSVDISGNTIYF. In DNA, the CDR3 is TGTGCCAGCAGCGTCGATATCTCTGGAAACACCATATATTTT. This chain uses TRBV11-1 with TRBJ1-3; D not resolved. Trimming left V 5 bases short and J 0 bases short, with 8 bases between. This CDR3 is built from 14 residues. Germline V gives CDR1 SGHAT, CDR2 FQDESV (reference sequence). The full variable domain, with the rest looked up from reference TRBV11-1 and TRBJ1-3, is EAEVAQSPRYKITEKSQAVAFWCDPISGHATLYWYRQILGQGPELLVQFQDESVVDDSQLPKDRFSAERLKGVDSTLKIQPAELGDSAMYLCASSVDISGNTIYFGEGSWLTVV.

The table lists this clonotype with many counts. The CDR3 reads CASSQAVGVMNTEAFF. The CDR3 nucleotides read TGTGCCAGCAGCCAAGCGGTTGGGGTAATGAACACTGAAGCTTTCTTT. The V gene is TRBV3-1, the J gene TRBJ1-1, with D unclear. Germline V gives CDR1 LGHDT, CDR2 YNNKEL (reference sequence). This CDR3 is 16 amino acids long. V was cut by 1 base and J by 0 bases, with 12 bases left in between.

This clonotype rates as large. CDR3 sequence: CSVGGRGVEQYF. In DNA, the CDR3 is TGCAGCGTTGGGGGCCGGGGGGTCGAGCAGTACTTC. This chain uses TRBV29-1 with TRBJ2-7, with 7 bases fitting TRBD2. J gave up 6 bases and V 4 bases, and 6 bases lay outside the gene matches. The CDR3 totals 12 residues. Germline V gene data show CDR1 as SQVTM and CDR2 as ANQGSEA.

This clonotype was recorded many times. The chain uses TRBV7-6 and TRBJ2-5; D may match TRBD1 or TRBD2 (5 bases each). Germline V gene lookup returns CDR1 SGHVS and CDR2 FNYEAQ. Trimming stripped 5 bases from V and 4 bases from J, with 14 bases between. This CDR3 comprises 14 residues. The CDR3 region is CASSEGRQGETQYF. CDR3 nucleotides: TGTGCCAGCAGCGAGGGCCGCCAGGGAGAGACCCAGTACTTC.

This clonotype was recorded at least ten times. The chain has TRBV6-2 or TRBV6-3 and TRBJ2-7; D possibly corresponds to TRBD1 (5 bases). Trimming stripped 8 bases from V and 7 bases from J, with 15 bases between. The CDR3 runs 12 residues. Germline CDR1 reads MNHEY; CDR2 reads SVGEGT. The CDR3 DNA is TGTGCCAGCTACAACGTCAGGGAAGAGCAGTACTTC. It specifies CASYNVREEQYF.

This clonotype was recorded at least ten times. J is TRBJ2-7 and V is TRBV28, with D maybe TRBD1 (5 bases). The germline gives CDR1 MDHEN, CDR2 SYDVKM. CDR3 length equals 15 residues. V shed 2 bases and J shed 4 bases, with 15 bases lying between them. CDR3 region: CASSLKWGPGYEQYF. CDR3 DNA: TGTGCCAGCAGTTTAAAGTGGGGCCCTGGGTACGAGCAGTACTTC.

This clonotype was recorded at least ten times. The gene calls are TRBV12-3 or TRBV12-4 and TRBJ2-2; 10 nucleotides align to TRBD2. The CDR3 spans 17 residues. With V trimmed by 3 bases and J by 0 bases, 4 bases remained unmatched. The CDR3 DNA follows: TGTGCCAGCAGTTTCCGGACTAGCGGTACGAACACCGGGGAGCTGTTTTTT. This sequence encodes CASSFRTSGTNTGELFF.

This clonotype was recorded at least ten times. This chain connects TRBV2 to TRBJ2-1; the D gene is possibly TRBD1 (6 bases). This CDR3 is built from 12 residues. Between the trimmed V and J ends, which lost 9 bases and 5 bases, there was a span of 11 bases. Germline-derived CDR1 and CDR2 are SNHLY and FYNNEI. The CDR3 DNA reads as TGTGCCAGTCAGTGGGACAACAATGAGCAGTTCTTC. Protein product: CASQWDNNEQFF.

This clonotype was counted many times. The chain has TRBV7-3 and TRBJ2-3, with 11 bases that match TRBD1. There are 17 residues in the CDR3. V was clipped by 0 bases and J by 1 base; unmatched bases: 3. Germline values: CDR1 SGHTA, CDR2 FQGTGA. The CDR3 loop is CASSLTGQGAGTDTQYF. In DNA, the CDR3 is TGTGCCAGCAGCTTAACCGGACAGGGGGCCGGCACAGATACGCAGTATTTT.

At least ten counts were recorded for this clonotype. The chain joins TRBV5-1 to TRBJ2-5; D is ambiguous. Per the germline V gene, CDR1 is SGHRS and CDR2 is YFSETQ. Trimming left V 2 bases short and J 1 base short, with 12 bases between. The CDR3 runs to 15 residues. The CDR3 bases are TGCGCCAGCAGCTTAAAAGACGGATCCCAAGAGACCCAGTACTTC. Amino acid sequence: CASSLKDGSQETQYF.

The table lists this clonotype with many counts. This sequence joins TRBV2 and TRBJ1-4, with D uncertain. Germline CDR1 and CDR2: SNHLY and FYNNEI. V shed 3 bases and J shed 7 bases, with 18 bases lying between them. The CDR3 spans 16 residues. CDR3 bases: TGTGCCAGCAGTGAGGTCAGAGCGAGGAGTGGTGAAAAACTGTTTTTT. It specifies CASSEVRARSGEKLFF.

This clonotype was seen at least ten times. This chain joins TRBV27 and TRBJ1-4; D call uncertain. The CDR3 has 19 residues. V was trimmed by 5 bases and J by 4 bases, leaving 26 bases between them. Germline values: CDR1 MNHEY, CDR2 SMNVEV (reference sequence). CDR3 DNA sequence: TGTGCCAGCAGTCTAAAACCCGGGCAGAGAGACGGGTATAATGAAAAACTGTTTTTT. Its protein is CASSLKPGQRDGYNEKLFF.

Comment on this clonotype: One end of the junction fails to match germline, which may point to a read error. CDR3 in DNA: TGTGCCAGCTCACCGATGGGTAATGGGCAGTTCTTC. Its protein is CASSPMGNGQFF. V gene TRBV18 combines with J gene TRBJ2-1; D is undetermined. Germline V gene lookup returns CDR1 KGHSH and CDR2 LQKENI. This CDR3 has 12 amino acids.